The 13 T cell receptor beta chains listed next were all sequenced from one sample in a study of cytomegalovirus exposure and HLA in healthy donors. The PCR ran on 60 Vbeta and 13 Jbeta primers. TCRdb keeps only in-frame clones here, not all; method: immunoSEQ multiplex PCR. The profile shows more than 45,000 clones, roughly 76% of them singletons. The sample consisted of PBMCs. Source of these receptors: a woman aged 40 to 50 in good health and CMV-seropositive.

The CDR3, as DNA: TGCGCCAGCAGCCAGACAGGCATGAATGAGCAGTTCTTC. Its protein is CASSQTGMNEQFF. This chain joins TRBV5-1 and TRBJ2-1; the D gene is possibly TRBD1 (6 bases). V lost 4 bases and J lost 7, with 12 bases in between. Germline CDR1 reads SGHRS; CDR2 reads YFSETQ. This CDR3 is 13 amino acids long.

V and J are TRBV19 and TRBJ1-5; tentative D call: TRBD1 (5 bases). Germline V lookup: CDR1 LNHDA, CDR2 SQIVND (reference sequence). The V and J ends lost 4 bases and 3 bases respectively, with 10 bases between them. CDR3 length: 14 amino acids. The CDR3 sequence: CASSTQTANQPQHF. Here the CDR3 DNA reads TGTGCCAGTAGTACCCAGACAGCCAATCAGCCCCAGCATTTT.

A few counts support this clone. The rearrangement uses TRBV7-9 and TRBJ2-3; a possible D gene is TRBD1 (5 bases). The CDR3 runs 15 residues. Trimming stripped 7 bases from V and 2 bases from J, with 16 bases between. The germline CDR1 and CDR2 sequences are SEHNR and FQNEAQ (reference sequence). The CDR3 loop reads CASTKGIGATDTQYF. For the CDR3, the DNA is TGTGCCAGCACCAAGGGCATAGGGGCCACAGATACGCAGTATTTT.

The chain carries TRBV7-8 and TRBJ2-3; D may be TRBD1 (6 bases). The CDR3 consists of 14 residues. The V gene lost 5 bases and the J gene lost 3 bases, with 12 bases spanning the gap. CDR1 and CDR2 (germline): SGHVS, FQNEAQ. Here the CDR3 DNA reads TGTGCCAGCAGCAACAGGGATTGGACAGATACGCAGTATTTT. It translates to CASSNRDWTDTQYF.

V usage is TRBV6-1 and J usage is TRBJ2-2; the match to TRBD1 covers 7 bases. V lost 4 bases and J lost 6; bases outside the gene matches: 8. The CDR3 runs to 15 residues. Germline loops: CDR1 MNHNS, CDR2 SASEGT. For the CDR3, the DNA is TGTGCCAGCAGTGCAACCCGACAGGGACCCGGGGAGCTGTTTTTT. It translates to CASSATRQGPGELFF.

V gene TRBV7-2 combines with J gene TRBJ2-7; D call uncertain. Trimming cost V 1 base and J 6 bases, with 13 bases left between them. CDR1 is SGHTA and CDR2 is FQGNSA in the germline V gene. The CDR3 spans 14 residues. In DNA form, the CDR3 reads TGTGCCAGCAGCTTAGAGCTAGTCCCGGGCGAGCAGTACTTC. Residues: CASSLELVPGEQYF.

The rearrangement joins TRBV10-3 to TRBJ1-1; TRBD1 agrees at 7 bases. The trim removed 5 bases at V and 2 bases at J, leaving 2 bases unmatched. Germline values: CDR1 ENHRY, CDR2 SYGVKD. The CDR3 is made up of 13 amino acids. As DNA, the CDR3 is TGTGCCATCAGTCGGACAGGAAACACTGAAGCTTTCTTT. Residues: CAISRTGNTEAFF.

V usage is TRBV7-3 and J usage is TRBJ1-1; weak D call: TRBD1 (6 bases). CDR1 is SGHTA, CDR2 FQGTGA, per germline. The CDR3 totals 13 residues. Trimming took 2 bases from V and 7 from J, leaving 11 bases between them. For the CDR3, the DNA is TGTGCCAGCAGCTTAGACAGGACTAGTGAAGCTTTCTTT. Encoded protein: CASSLDRTSEAFF.

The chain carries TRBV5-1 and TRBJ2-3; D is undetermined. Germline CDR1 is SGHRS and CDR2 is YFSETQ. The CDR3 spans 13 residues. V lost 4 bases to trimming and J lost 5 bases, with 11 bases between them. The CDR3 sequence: CASSPDSGDTQYF. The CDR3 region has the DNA TGCGCCAGCAGCCCAGACTCGGGAGATACGCAGTATTTT.

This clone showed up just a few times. CDR3 protein: CAISDHGVNTEAFF. DNA of the CDR3: TGTGCCATCAGTGACCACGGGGTGAACACTGAAGCTTTCTTT. The gene calls are TRBV10-3 and TRBJ1-1; D is undetermined. CDR3 length equals 14 residues. The V gene lost 3 bases and the J gene lost 0 bases, with 8 bases spanning the gap. From germline, CDR1 is ENHRY and CDR2 SYGVKD.

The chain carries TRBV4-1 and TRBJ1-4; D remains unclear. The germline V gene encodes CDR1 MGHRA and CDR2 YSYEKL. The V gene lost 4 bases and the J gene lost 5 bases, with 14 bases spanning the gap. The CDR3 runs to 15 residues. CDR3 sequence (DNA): TGCGCCAGCAGCCGGGGAGAGATCCTGAATGAAAAACTGTTTTTT. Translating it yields CASSRGEILNEKLFF.

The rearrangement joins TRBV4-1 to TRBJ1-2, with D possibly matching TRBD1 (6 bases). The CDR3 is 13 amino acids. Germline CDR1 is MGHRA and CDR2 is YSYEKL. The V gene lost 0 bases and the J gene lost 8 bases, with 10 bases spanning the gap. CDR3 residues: CASSQETGLGYTF. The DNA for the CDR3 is TGCGCCAGCAGCCAAGAGACAGGCCTAGGCTACACCTTC.

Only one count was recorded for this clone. This chain's CDR3 is CASSEELGHSYGYTF. CDR3 nucleotide sequence: TGTGCCAGCAGTGAAGAATTAGGACATTCCTATGGCTACACCTTC. V and J are TRBV2 and TRBJ1-2; possible D gene TRBD1, 5 bases. CDR1 and CDR2 (germline): SNHLY, FYNNEI. V shed 1 base and J shed 4 bases, with 13 bases lying between them. The CDR3 runs 15 residues.